Presented here are 9 T cell receptor beta chains from one specimen sequenced in a study of shared clonotypes between healthy human individuals. TCRdb's copy holds only in-frame clones and misses some; the assay was immunoSEQ multiplex PCR. The sample records around 1 million clones, approximately 80% being singletons. Sequences were obtained from memory CD4+ T cells sorted from blood. Described subset: CD45RA-negative fraction. These receptors all stem from a young man in good health.

V is TRBV29-1 and J is TRBJ2-7; the match to TRBD1 covers 7 bases. Unmatched junction bases numbered 9, after V lost 6 bases and J lost 4 bases. The CDR3 contains 13 residues. Germline V lookup: CDR1 SQVTM, CDR2 ANQGSEA. CDR3: CSVTGQAAYEQYF. The DNA of the CDR3 is TGCAGCGTAACTGGACAGGCGGCGTACGAGCAGTACTTC.

The rearrangement links TRBV10-3 to TRBJ2-7, with 8 bases fitting TRBD1. This CDR3 contains 13 residues. The V gene's germline CDR1 is ENHRY and CDR2 SYGVKD. The V gene end was trimmed by 4 bases and the J gene end by 6 bases; junction bases not matched to a gene: 5. CDR3 protein: CAISAIDRGEQYF. CDR3 nucleotide sequence: TGTGCCATCAGTGCCATAGACAGGGGCGAGCAGTACTTC.

This clone has only a few counts. The V call is TRBV7-9, the J call TRBJ2-7, with D hard to call. The CDR3 has 13 residues. Trimming removed 5 bases from V and 6 bases from J, with 14 bases in between. Germline V lookup: CDR1 SEHNR, CDR2 FQNEAQ (reference sequence). As DNA, the CDR3 is TGTGCCAGCAGCCCAGACTTAGCCGGCGAGCAGTACTTC. Its protein is CASSPDLAGEQYF.

The rearrangement joins TRBV4-3 to TRBJ2-1, with 10 bases lining up with TRBD2. J gave up 0 bases and V 1 base, and 0 bases lay outside the gene matches. The CDR3 is 16 residues long. In germline, CDR1 is LGHNA, CDR2 YSLEER. The CDR3 protein is CASSQASGGSYNEQFF. CDR3 nucleotides: TGCGCCAGCAGCCAAGCTAGCGGGGGCTCCTACAATGAGCAGTTCTTC.

The chain has TRBV7-7 and TRBJ2-5; the D is unclear. Germline V gene lookup returns CDR1 SSHAT and CDR2 FNYEAQ (reference sequence). The CDR3 has 13 amino acids. CDR3 DNA sequence: TGTGCTAGTACTCATGGGGTGGGGGAGACCCAGTACTTC. It specifies CASTHGVGETQYF. The full variable domain, with the rest looked up from reference TRBV7-7 and TRBJ2-5, is GAGVSQSPRYKVTKRGQDVTLRCDPISSHATLYWYQQALGQGPEFLTYFNYEAQPDKSGLPSDRFSAERPEGSISTLTIQRTEQRDSAMYRCASTHGVGETQYFGPGTRLLVL.

This rearrangement joins TRBV5-4 to TRBJ2-7; D might be TRBD1 or TRBD2, each matching 5 bases. The CDR3 loop spans 16 amino acids. The V end was cut by 5 bases, the J end by 0 bases, with 18 bases between. The germline V gene has CDR1 SGHNT and CDR2 YYREEE (reference sequence). The CDR3 protein is CASSSGLRGSSYEQYF. CDR3 nucleotides: TGTGCCAGCAGTTCGGGGCTCCGGGGTAGCTCCTACGAGCAGTACTTC. Drawing the rest from reference TRBV5-4 and TRBJ2-7, the complete variable domain is ETGVTQSPTHLIKTRGQQVTLRCSSQSGHNTVSWYQQALGQGPQFIFQYYREEENGRGNFPPRFSGLQFPNYSSELNVNALELDDSALYLCASSSGLRGSSYEQYFGPGTRLTVT.

The chain uses TRBV30 and TRBJ2-7, with D uncertain. The CDR3 is made up of 13 amino acids. Trimming cost V 4 bases and J 3 bases, with 13 bases left between them. CDR1 and CDR2 from the germline V gene are GTSNPN and SVGIG (reference sequence). CDR3 DNA: TGTGCCTGGACCCCCCCGGCTAGCTACGAGCAGTACTTC. Translation: CAWTPPASYEQYF.

For the CDR3, the DNA is TGTGCCAGCAGTGCTGAGGTCCCTGGAAACACCATATATTTT. Its protein is CASSAEVPGNTIYF. This sequence joins TRBV2 and TRBJ1-3; D is uncertain. The CDR3 extends over 14 amino acids. Trimming shortened V by 4 bases and J by 2 bases, and 9 bases separated the two germline ends. CDR1 is SNHLY, CDR2 FYNNEI, per germline.

Written as DNA, the CDR3 is TGTGCCAGCAGTTCCTGGGCCGGGGACTCTGGGGCCAACGTCCTGACTTTC. Amino acid sequence: CASSSWAGDSGANVLTF. The genes are TRBV28 and TRBJ2-6; weak D call: TRBD2 (5 bases). V was trimmed by 4 bases and J by 0 bases, leaving 13 bases between them. The CDR3 totals 17 residues. The germline gives CDR1 MDHEN, CDR2 SYDVKM.